This T cell receptor (beta chain) was identified in a study of memory CD4+ T cells and cytomegalovirus serostatus. Study in general: Donors were healthy Belgian adults, several CMV seropositive and 24 seronegative.

This CDR3 region has 14 residues. CDR1 and CDR2 from the germline V gene are LGHNA and YSLEER. Trimming took 5 bases from V and 8 from J; bases not matched to a gene: 6. Single viable CD3+CD4+CD8-CD45RO+ cells were sorted as the memory CD4+ T cells. CD4+ T cells were isolated by positive magnetic selection. Whole-study findings and limits: CD4+ memory repertoires contained about 40% of the roughly 150 reported CMV TCRbeta sequences.

This clone was seen a handful of times. Its antigen is not known. Sequenced by immunoSEQ multiplex PCR; TCRdb stores in-frame clones only, minus some. The data show 45,000 to 60,000 clones, approximately 82% seen once. The V call is TRBV4-3, the J call TRBJ1-4; TRBD1 aligns across 9 bases. The sample comprised memory CD4+ T cells from blood. The sequence was obtained from an adult in good health and CMV-seropositive. The CDR3 nucleotides read TGCGCCAGCAGCAAGGGACAGGGTCGCGAAAAACTGTTTTTT. Translated: CASSKGQGREKLFF.